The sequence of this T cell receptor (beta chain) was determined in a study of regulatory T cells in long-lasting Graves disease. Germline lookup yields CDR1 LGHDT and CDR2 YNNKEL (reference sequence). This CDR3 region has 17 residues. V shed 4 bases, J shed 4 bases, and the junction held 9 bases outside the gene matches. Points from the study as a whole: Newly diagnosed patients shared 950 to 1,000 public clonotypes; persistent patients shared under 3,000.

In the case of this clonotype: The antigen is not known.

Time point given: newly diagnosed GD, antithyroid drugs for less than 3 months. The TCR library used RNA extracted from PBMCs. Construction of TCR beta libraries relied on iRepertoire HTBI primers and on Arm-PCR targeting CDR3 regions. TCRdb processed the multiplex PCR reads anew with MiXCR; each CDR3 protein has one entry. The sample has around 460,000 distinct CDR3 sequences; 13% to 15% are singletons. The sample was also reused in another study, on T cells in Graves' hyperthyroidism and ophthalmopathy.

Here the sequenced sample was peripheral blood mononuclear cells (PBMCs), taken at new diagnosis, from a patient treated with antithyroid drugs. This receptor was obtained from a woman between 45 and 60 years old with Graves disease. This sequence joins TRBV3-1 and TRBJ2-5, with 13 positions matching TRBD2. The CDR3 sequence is CASSPGLAGDLGETQYF. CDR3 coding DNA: TGTGCCAGCAGCCCCGGACTAGCGGGAGACTTGGGAGAGACCCAGTACTTC.